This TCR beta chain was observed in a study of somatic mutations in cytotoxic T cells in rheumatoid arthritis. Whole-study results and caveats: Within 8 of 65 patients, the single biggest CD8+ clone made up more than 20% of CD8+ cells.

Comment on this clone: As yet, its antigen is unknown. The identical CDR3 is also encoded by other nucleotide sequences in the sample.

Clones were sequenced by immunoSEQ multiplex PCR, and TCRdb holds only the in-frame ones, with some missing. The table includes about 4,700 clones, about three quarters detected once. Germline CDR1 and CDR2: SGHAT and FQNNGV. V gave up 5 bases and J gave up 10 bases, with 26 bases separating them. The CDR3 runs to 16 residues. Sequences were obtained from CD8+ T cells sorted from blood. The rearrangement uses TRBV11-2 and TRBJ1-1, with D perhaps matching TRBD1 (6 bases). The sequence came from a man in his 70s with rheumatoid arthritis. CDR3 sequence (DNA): TGTGCCAGCAGCCTAGGGCCCGGAAGGGGGAAACTTGGAGCTTTCTTT. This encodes CASSLGPGRGKLGAFF. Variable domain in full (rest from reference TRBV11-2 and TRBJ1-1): EAGVAQSPRYKIIEKRQSVAFWCNPISGHATLYWYQQILGQGPKLLIQFQNNGVVDDSQLPKDRFSAERLKGVDSTLKIQPAKLEDSAVYLCASSLGPGRGKLGAFFGQGTRLTVV.